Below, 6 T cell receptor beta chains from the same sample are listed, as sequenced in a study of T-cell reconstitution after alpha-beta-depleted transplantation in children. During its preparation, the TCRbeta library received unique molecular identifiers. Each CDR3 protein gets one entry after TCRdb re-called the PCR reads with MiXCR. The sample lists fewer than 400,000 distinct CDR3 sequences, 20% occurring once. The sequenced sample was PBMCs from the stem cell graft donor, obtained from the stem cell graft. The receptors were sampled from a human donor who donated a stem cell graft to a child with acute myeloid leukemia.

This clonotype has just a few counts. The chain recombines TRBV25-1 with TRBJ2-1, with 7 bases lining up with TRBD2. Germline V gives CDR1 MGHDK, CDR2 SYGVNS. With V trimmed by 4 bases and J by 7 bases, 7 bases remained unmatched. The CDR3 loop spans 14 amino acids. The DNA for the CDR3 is TGTGCCAGCAGTGGGAGGGCCGGGGGGAATGAGCAGTTCTTC. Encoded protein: CASSGRAGGNEQFF.

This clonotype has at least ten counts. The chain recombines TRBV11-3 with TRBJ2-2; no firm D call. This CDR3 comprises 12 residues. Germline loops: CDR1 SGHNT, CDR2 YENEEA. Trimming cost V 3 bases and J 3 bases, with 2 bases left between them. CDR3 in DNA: TGTGCCAGCAGCTTTGACACCGGGGAGCTGTTTTTT. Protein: CASSFDTGELFF.

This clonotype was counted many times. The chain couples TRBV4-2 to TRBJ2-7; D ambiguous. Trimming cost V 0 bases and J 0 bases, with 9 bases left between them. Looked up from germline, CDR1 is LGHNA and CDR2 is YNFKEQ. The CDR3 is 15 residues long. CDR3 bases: TGTGCCAGCAGCCAAGAAAGGACGGTCTCCTACGAGCAGTACTTC. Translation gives CASSQERTVSYEQYF.

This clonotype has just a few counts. CDR3 in DNA: TGTGCCAGCAGCTTGCTTGGACAGACGAACACCGGGGAGCTGTTTTTT. It specifies CASSLLGQTNTGELFF. This chain connects TRBV5-5 to TRBJ2-2; TRBD1 might be the D (6 bases). Trimming pared 1 base from V and 0 bases from J, leaving 10 bases between. The germline gives CDR1 SGHKS, CDR2 YYEKEE (reference sequence). The CDR3 covers 16 residues.

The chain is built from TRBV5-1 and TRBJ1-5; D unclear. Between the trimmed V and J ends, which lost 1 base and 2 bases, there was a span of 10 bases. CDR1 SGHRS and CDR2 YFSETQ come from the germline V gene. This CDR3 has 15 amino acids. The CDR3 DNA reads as TGCGCCAGCAGCTTGACACAGATGGGCAATCAGCCCCAGCATTTT. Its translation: CASSLTQMGNQPQHF. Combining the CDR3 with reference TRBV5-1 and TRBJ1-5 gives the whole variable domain KAGVTQTPRYLIKTRGQQVTLSCSPISGHRSVSWYQQTPGQGLQFLFEYFSETQRNKGNFPGRFSGRQFSNSRSEMNVSTLELGDSALYLCASSLTQMGNQPQHFGDGTRLSIL.

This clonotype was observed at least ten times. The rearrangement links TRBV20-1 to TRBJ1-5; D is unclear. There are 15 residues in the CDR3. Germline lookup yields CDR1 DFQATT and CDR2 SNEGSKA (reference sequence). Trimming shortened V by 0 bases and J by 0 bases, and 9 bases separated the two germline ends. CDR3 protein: CSARDRQSSNQPQHF. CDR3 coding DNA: TGCAGTGCTAGAGATAGGCAAAGTAGCAATCAGCCCCAGCATTTT.